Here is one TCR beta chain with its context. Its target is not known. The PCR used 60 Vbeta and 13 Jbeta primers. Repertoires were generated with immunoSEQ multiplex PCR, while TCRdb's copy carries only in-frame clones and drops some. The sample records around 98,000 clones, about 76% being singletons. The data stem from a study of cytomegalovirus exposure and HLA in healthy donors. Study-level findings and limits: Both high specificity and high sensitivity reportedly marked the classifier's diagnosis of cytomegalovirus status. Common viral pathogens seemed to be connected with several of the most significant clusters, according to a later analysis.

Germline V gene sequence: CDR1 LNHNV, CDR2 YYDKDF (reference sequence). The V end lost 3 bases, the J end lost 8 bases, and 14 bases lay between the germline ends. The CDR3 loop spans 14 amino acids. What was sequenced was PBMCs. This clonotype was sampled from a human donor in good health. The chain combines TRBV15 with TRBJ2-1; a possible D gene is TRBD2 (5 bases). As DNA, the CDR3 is TGTGCCACCAGCAGTGATGGGAGTAGCGATGAGCAGTTCTTC. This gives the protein CATSSDGSSDEQFF.